This TCR beta chain derives from a study of cytomegalovirus exposure and HLA in healthy donors. Looking at the study overall: Later analysis reported that the 120 validation repertoires shared the platform of the roughly 630 first-cohort repertoires.

Study results and caveats: The TCR clusters that emerged in the first cohort tended, a later analysis found, to co-occur in the 120 or so validation repertoires.

Libraries were prepared by immunoSEQ multiplex PCR; TCRdb keeps only in-frame clonotypes and omits some of them. The profile shows around 300,000 clones, approximately 86% of them singletons. This CDR3 contains 14 residues. The germline V gene encodes CDR1 SGDLS and CDR2 YYNGEE. Trimming left V 0 bases short and J 5 bases short, with 11 bases between. Of note for this clone: Its specificity is not known.

The specimen sequenced was PBMCs. The chain employs TRBV9 and TRBJ1-1, with D perhaps TRBD1 (5 bases). The clonotype was recovered from a woman aged 18 to 35 in good health and CMV-seronegative. The CDR3 sequence: CASSVAAGGTEAFF. CDR3 nucleotide sequence: TGTGCCAGCAGCGTAGCGGCGGGGGGAACTGAAGCTTTCTTT.